Listed below are T cell receptor beta chains from one sample, sequenced in a study of CD8+ T cells in alopecia areata. The table came from immunoSEQ multiplex PCR; TCRdb's copy has only in-frame clones and leaves some out. Of 80,000 or so clones in the sample, around 61% were seen once. Source: CD8+ T cells sorted from blood, taken at week 24, from a patient treated with tofacitinib. Receptors were obtained from a human donor with alopecia areata. CDR3s include the opening cysteine and the closing phenylalanine or tryptophan. A D gene is named only where the DNA matches it firmly. Part of the rows lack a size; the others show once, few, many or a class for expanded clones.

v_gene: TRBV6-5
abundance: .
len: 13
j_gene: TRBJ1-1
d_gene: TRBD1
CDR3nt: TGTGCCAGCATCCCAGGGGGGGCCGCTGAAGCTTTCTTT
CDR3aa: CASIPGGAAEAFF

v_gene: TRBV29-1
abundance: few
len: 13
j_gene: TRBJ1-1
d_gene: .
CDR3nt: TGCAGCGCTGAAGGACGGTCCAATGCTGAAGCTTTCTTT
CDR3aa: CSAEGRSNAEAFF

v_gene: TRBV5-4
abundance: few
len: 15
j_gene: TRBJ2-3
d_gene: TRBD1
CDR3nt: TGTGCCAGCAGCGTAAGGACAGGGAACGCAGATACGCAGTATTTT
CDR3aa: CASSVRTGNADTQYF

v_gene: TRBV27
abundance: once
len: 13
j_gene: TRBJ2-7
d_gene: .
CDR3nt: TGTGCCAGCAGTTTAGGCTATTCCTACGAGCAGTACTTC
CDR3aa: CASSLGYSYEQYF

v_gene: TRBV19
abundance: .
len: 12
j_gene: TRBJ1-4
d_gene: .
CDR3nt: TGTGCCAGTAGGGGGGGACTCCAGGAACTGTTTTTT
CDR3aa: CASRGGLQELFF

v_gene: TRBV7-9
abundance: .
len: 15
j_gene: TRBJ2-3
d_gene: TRBD2
CDR3nt: TGTGCCAGCAGCTTAATTTCCAGGGCTAGCGGAACGCAGTATTTT
CDR3aa: CASSLISRASGTQYF

v_gene: TRBV9
abundance: .
len: 14
j_gene: TRBJ2-7
d_gene: .
CDR3nt: TGTGCCAGCAGCGTCGGGGACCGTGCCTACGAGCAGTACTTC
CDR3aa: CASSVGDRAYEQYF

v_gene: TRBV4-3
abundance: .
len: 12
j_gene: TRBJ1-1
d_gene: .
CDR3nt: TGCGCCAGCAGGGGAGGGAACACTGAAGCTTTCTTT
CDR3aa: CASRGGNTEAFF

v_gene: TRBV5-1
abundance: few
len: 15
j_gene: TRBJ1-1
d_gene: .
CDR3nt: TGCGCCAGCAGCTTCCATGCACAGGGAGGTACTGAAGCTTTCTTT
CDR3aa: CASSFHAQGGTEAFF

v_gene: TRBV7-6
abundance: .
len: 16
j_gene: TRBJ2-7
d_gene: TRBD1
CDR3nt: TGTGCCAGCAGCTTGGGCTACGGGACAGGCTCCTACGAGCAGTACTTC
CDR3aa: CASSLGYGTGSYEQYF

v_gene: TRBV7-9
abundance: .
len: 15
j_gene: TRBJ2-5
d_gene: TRBD1
CDR3nt: TGTGCCAGCAGCTCCGGACAGGGGGCTTGGGAGACCCAGTACTTC
CDR3aa: CASSSGQGAWETQYF

v_gene: TRBV7-7
abundance: .
len: 16
j_gene: TRBJ2-3
d_gene: .
CDR3nt: TGTGCCAGCAGCTCCACAGCGGAGAGGGCCACAGATACGCAGTATTTT
CDR3aa: CASSSTAERATDTQYF

v_gene: TRBV13
abundance: .
len: 15
j_gene: TRBJ1-2
d_gene: TRBD1
CDR3nt: TGTGCCAGCAGCTTAGGCCCCGGGACAGACTATGGCTACACCTTC
CDR3aa: CASSLGPGTDYGYTF

v_gene: TRBV27
abundance: .
len: 15
j_gene: TRBJ2-5
d_gene: TRBD2
CDR3nt: TGTGCCAGCAGTTCTAGCGGGGGGGCGCAAGAGACCCAGTACTTC
CDR3aa: CASSSSGGAQETQYF

v_gene: TRBV7-2
abundance: .
len: 16
j_gene: TRBJ2-1
d_gene: TRBD2
CDR3nt: TGTGCCAGCAGCCCCGGGACTAGAGTGGCCTACAATGAGCAGTTCTTC
CDR3aa: CASSPGTRVAYNEQFF

v_gene: TRBV10-3
abundance: few
len: 15
j_gene: TRBJ1-2
d_gene: .
CDR3nt: TGTGCCATCAGTGGGGGACGGCCAGGTGACTATGGCTACACCTTC
CDR3aa: CAISGGRPGDYGYTF

v_gene: TRBV6-5
abundance: few
len: 13
j_gene: TRBJ2-1
d_gene: TRBD2
CDR3nt: TGTGCCAGCAGTGGGGGGGAGTACAATGAGCAGTTCTTC
CDR3aa: CASSGGEYNEQFF

v_gene: TRBV6-6
abundance: .
len: 15
j_gene: TRBJ1-1
d_gene: .
CDR3nt: TGTGCCAGCAGTTACTTACAGGTCGGGGGCACTGAAGCTTTCTTT
CDR3aa: CASSYLQVGGTEAFF

v_gene: TRBV6-5
abundance: few
len: 11
j_gene: TRBJ2-1
d_gene: .
CDR3nt: TGTGCCAGCAGTTTGCAGAATGAGCAGTTCTTC
CDR3aa: CASSLQNEQFF

v_gene: TRBV30
abundance: .
len: 14
j_gene: TRBJ2-2
d_gene: .
CDR3nt: TGTGCCTGGAGTTCGTCAGCTAACACCGGGGAGCTGTTTTTT
CDR3aa: CAWSSSANTGELFF

v_gene: TRBV5-1
abundance: .
len: 17
j_gene: TRBJ2-3
d_gene: .
CDR3nt: TGCGCCAGCAGCCAACACCATGGCAGGGGGAGGACAGATACGCAGTATTTT
CDR3aa: CASSQHHGRGRTDTQYF

v_gene: TRBV5-1
abundance: once
len: 15
j_gene: TRBJ2-2
d_gene: .
CDR3nt: TGCGCCAGCAGCTTGGGAGGGATTAACACCGGGGAGCTGTTTTTT
CDR3aa: CASSLGGINTGELFF

v_gene: TRBV5-1
abundance: .
len: 14
j_gene: TRBJ1-1
d_gene: .
CDR3nt: TGCGCCAGCAGCTTGTCAGGGGCGGGCACTGAAGCTTTCTTT
CDR3aa: CASSLSGAGTEAFF

v_gene: TRBV11-2
abundance: .
len: 12
j_gene: TRBJ2-7
d_gene: .
CDR3nt: TGTGCCAGCACCCAAACCCGAGACGAGCAGTACTTC
CDR3aa: CASTQTRDEQYF

v_gene: TRBV30
abundance: once
len: 14
j_gene: TRBJ2-5
d_gene: .
CDR3nt: TGTGCCTGGAGTAGGTCAGGGATACAAGAGACCCAGTACTTC
CDR3aa: CAWSRSGIQETQYF

v_gene: TRBV5-5
abundance: .
len: 16
j_gene: TRBJ1-1
d_gene: .
CDR3nt: TGTGCCAGCAGCTTGGGGACATATAAGTCGCGGGCTGAAGCTTTCTTT
CDR3aa: CASSLGTYKSRAEAFF

v_gene: TRBV2
abundance: .
len: 13
j_gene: TRBJ2-7
d_gene: TRBD1
CDR3nt: TGTGCCAGCAGCGTGGGACAGGGTTACGAGCAGTACTTC
CDR3aa: CASSVGQGYEQYF

v_gene: TRBV4-3
abundance: .
len: 15
j_gene: TRBJ1-1
d_gene: .
CDR3nt: TGCGCCAGCAGCCGAGGAGTCGGGGGCAACACTGAAGCTTTCTTT
CDR3aa: CASSRGVGGNTEAFF

v_gene: TRBV29-1
abundance: few
len: 11
j_gene: TRBJ2-7
d_gene: .
CDR3nt: TGCAGCGTTCATGACTTCTACGAGCAGTACTTC
CDR3aa: CSVHDFYEQYF

v_gene: TRBV5-1
abundance: .
len: 14
j_gene: TRBJ1-1
d_gene: .
CDR3nt: TGCGCCAGCAGCCTGGGCCAGGGAGGCCCTGAAGCTTTCTTT
CDR3aa: CASSLGQGGPEAFF

v_gene: TRBV4-2
abundance: .
len: 20
j_gene: TRBJ2-5
d_gene: TRBD1
CDR3nt: TGTGCCAGCAGCCAAGAGGGGGACAGGGGGCAGGGTTGGCGCCAAGAGACCCAGTACTTC
CDR3aa: CASSQEGDRGQGWRQETQYF

v_gene: TRBV7-9
abundance: .
len: 16
j_gene: TRBJ2-1
d_gene: .
CDR3nt: TGTGCCAGCAGCTCCACTGGCGGGATAAGGACGAATGAGCAGTTCTTC
CDR3aa: CASSSTGGIRTNEQFF

v_gene: TRBV15
abundance: .
len: 13
j_gene: TRBJ1-5
d_gene: .
CDR3nt: TGTGCCACCCGGGGGGAGGGCCTGCAGCCCCAGCATTTT
CDR3aa: CATRGEGLQPQHF

v_gene: TRBV10-3
abundance: few
len: 15
j_gene: TRBJ1-1
d_gene: .
CDR3nt: TGTGCCAGCAGCCTCGCCACAGCCGGGGCCACTGAAGCTTTCTTT
CDR3aa: CASSLATAGATEAFF

v_gene: TRBV29-1
abundance: .
len: 11
j_gene: TRBJ2-7
d_gene: .
CDR3nt: TGCAGCGTACGCGGTATCTACGAGCAGTACTTC
CDR3aa: CSVRGIYEQYF

v_gene: TRBV28
abundance: .
len: 14
j_gene: TRBJ1-5
d_gene: .
CDR3nt: TGTGCCAGCAACCCACAGAGGCGCAATCAGCCCCAGCATTTT
CDR3aa: CASNPQRRNQPQHF

v_gene: TRBV7-8
abundance: .
len: 14
j_gene: TRBJ2-1
d_gene: .
CDR3nt: TGTGCCAGCAGCTTAACCGGTTCCTACAATGAGCAGTTCTTC
CDR3aa: CASSLTGSYNEQFF

v_gene: TRBV7-2
abundance: .
len: 15
j_gene: TRBJ1-5
d_gene: .
CDR3nt: TGTGCCAGCAGTCTTCAGGGTTTCGGCAATCAGCCCCAGCATTTT
CDR3aa: CASSLQGFGNQPQHF

v_gene: TRBV7-9
abundance: few
len: 14
j_gene: TRBJ1-2
d_gene: .
CDR3nt: TGTGCCAGCAGCTCACTGGGTCCTCTCCAGACGGCCTGCTTC
CDR3aa: CASSSLGPLQTACF

v_gene: TRBV14
abundance: few
len: 13
j_gene: TRBJ2-7
d_gene: TRBD1
CDR3nt: TGTGCCAGCAGCGACAGGGGCTCATACGAGCAGTACTTC
CDR3aa: CASSDRGSYEQYF

v_gene: TRBV7-6
abundance: .
len: 15
j_gene: TRBJ2-7
d_gene: .
CDR3nt: TGTGCCAGCAGCTTATTGGGGGGCATGGCTTACGAGCAGTACTTC
CDR3aa: CASSLLGGMAYEQYF

v_gene: TRBV2
abundance: .
len: 16
j_gene: TRBJ2-2
d_gene: .
CDR3nt: TGTGCCAGCAGTGAAGGACAAGGCTTTTGGGCCGGGGAGCTGTTTTTT
CDR3aa: CASSEGQGFWAGELFF